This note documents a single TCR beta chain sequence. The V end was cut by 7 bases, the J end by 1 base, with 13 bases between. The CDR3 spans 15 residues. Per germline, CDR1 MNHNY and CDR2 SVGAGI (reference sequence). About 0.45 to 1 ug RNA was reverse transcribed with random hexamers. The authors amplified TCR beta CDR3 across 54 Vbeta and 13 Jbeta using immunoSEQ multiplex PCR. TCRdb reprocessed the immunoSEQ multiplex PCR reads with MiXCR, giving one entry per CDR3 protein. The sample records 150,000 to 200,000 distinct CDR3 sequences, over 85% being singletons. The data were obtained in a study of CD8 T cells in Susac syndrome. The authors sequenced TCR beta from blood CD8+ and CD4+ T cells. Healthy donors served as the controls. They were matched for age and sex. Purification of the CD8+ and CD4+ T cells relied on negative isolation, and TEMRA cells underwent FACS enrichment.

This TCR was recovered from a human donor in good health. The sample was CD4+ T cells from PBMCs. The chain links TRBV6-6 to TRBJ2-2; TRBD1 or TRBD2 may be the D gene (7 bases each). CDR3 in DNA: TGTGCCAGCAAAGCGGGACAGCTGAACACCGGGGAGCTGTTTTTT. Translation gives CASKAGQLNTGELFF.